This T cell receptor beta chain was identified in a study of prognosis after radiotherapy for stage I lung cancer. About the research overall: The authors enrolled stage I non-small cell lung cancer patients between 2018 and early 2019.

This clonotype has a count of ten or more. A volume of roughly 6 milliliters of peripheral blood was collected by draw at each of two time points. The CDR3 contains 13 residues. The germline gives CDR1 GTSNPN, CDR2 SVGIG (reference sequence). V gave up 5 bases and J gave up 1 base, with 11 bases separating them. Two-round multiplex PCR amplified TCR beta CDR3 from genomic DNA. It was primers specific to each TRBV and TRBJ gene that first-round PCR used. TCRdb re-called the multiplex PCR reads with MiXCR, one entry per CDR3 protein. Among roughly 30,000 distinct CDR3 sequences, 42% were seen once, and the ten largest hold 15%.

The sequenced sample was PBMCs, obtained before or after stereotactic body radiation therapy (not recorded which). This rearrangement joins TRBV30 to TRBJ1-1; D might be TRBD1 (6 bases). The receptor was isolated from a donor of 50 years or more with non-small cell lung cancer. For the CDR3, the DNA is TGTGCCTGGTCACGGGGGGCGAACACTGAAGCTTTCTTT. Amino acid sequence: CAWSRGANTEAFF.